This T cell receptor (beta chain) was sequenced during a study of T-cell reconstitution after alpha-beta-depleted transplantation in children. This CDR3 has 16 amino acids. Losses at the gene ends were 3 bases for V and 2 bases for J; bases not matched to a gene: 3. The authors prepared the TCRbeta library with unique molecular identifiers. TCRdb reprocessed the PCR reads via MiXCR and lists one record per CDR3 protein. The sample shows about 600,000 distinct CDR3 sequences, about 23% of them seen only once. The TCR was taken from a boy less than two years old who had a stem cell transplant for acute myeloid leukemia, so the T cells may come from the graft donor. The chain employs TRBV12-3 or TRBV12-4 and TRBJ2-3; 12 nucleotides match TRBD2. Specimen: PBMCs, mostly from graft donor cells, collected 360 days after TCRalphabeta/CD19-depleted stem cell transplant. The CDR3 is CASSLLAGGHTDTQYF. The CDR3 bases are TGTGCCAGCAGTTTGCTAGCGGGGGGGCACACAGATACGCAGTATTTT.